Listed here are 8 T cell receptor beta chains from one sample, sequenced in a study of blood T cell repertoires in COVID-19. The table came from immunoSEQ multiplex PCR; TCRdb's copy has only in-frame clones and leaves some out. Found here are some 240,000 clones, 70% to 85% of them singletons; the top ten hold under 1.5%. Input material: peripheral blood. These receptors were obtained from a woman in her thirties or forties who had recovered from COVID-19.

The rearrangement links TRBV18 to TRBJ1-6; 7 bases line up with TRBD1. CDR1 and CDR2 from the germline V gene are KGHSH and LQKENI. V lost 1 base and J lost 7; bases outside the gene matches: 1. This CDR3 is built from 14 residues. In DNA form, the CDR3 reads TGTGCCAGCTCACCACGGGACAGAAATTCACCCCTCCACTTT. This translates into CASSPRDRNSPLHF.

This chain connects TRBV2 to TRBJ2-5, with 7 bases aligning to TRBD1. This CDR3 is 14 amino acids long. Germline V CDR1 and CDR2: SNHLY, FYNNEI. V lost 6 bases and J lost 0; bases outside the gene matches: 4. For the CDR3, the DNA is TGTGCCAGCAGGTGGACAGGCGACCAAGAGACCCAGTACTTC. Translated: CASRWTGDQETQYF.

The rearrangement links TRBV30 to TRBJ2-3; TRBD1 matches at 7 bases. Trimming took 0 bases from V and 2 from J; bases not matched to a gene: 2. This CDR3 comprises 14 residues. Germline CDR1 reads GTSNPN; CDR2 reads SVGIG (reference sequence). CDR3 coding DNA: TGTGCCTGGAGTGTTGGGACAGTCACAGATACGCAGTATTTT. Translating gives CAWSVGTVTDTQYF.

The table lists this clone with a few counts. This chain uses TRBV3-1 (or the pseudogene TRBV3-2) with TRBJ1-1; TRBD1 might be the D (5 bases). The CDR3 contains 16 residues. CDR1 LGHDT and CDR2 YNNKEL come from the germline V gene (reference sequence). The V and J ends lost 2 bases and 2 bases respectively, with 15 bases between them. The CDR3: CASSQLLGHTNTEAFF. DNA of the CDR3: TGTGCCAGCAGCCAATTACTCGGACATACTAACACTGAAGCTTTCTTT.

The genes are TRBV19 and TRBJ2-3; 7 bases fit TRBD1. The CDR3 consists of 14 residues. CDR1 and CDR2 (germline): LNHDA, SQIVND (reference sequence). V lost 10 bases, J lost 2 bases, and 9 bases stayed unmatched. This CDR3 is CATSDRAPTDTQYF. The CDR3 DNA reads as TGTGCCACCTCAGACAGGGCCCCCACAGATACGCAGTATTTT.

The chain recombines TRBV5-6 with TRBJ1-1; D is unclear. Trimming took 0 bases from V and 5 from J, leaving 2 bases between them. Germline V gives CDR1 SGHDT, CDR2 YYEEEE. This CDR3 has 11 amino acids. CDR3 loop: CASSLATEAFF. The CDR3 DNA reads as TGTGCCAGCAGCTTGGCTACTGAAGCTTTCTTT.

V gene TRBV7-2 combines with J gene TRBJ1-1; weak D call: TRBD1 (6 bases). The CDR3 loop spans 13 amino acids. V was shortened by 7 bases and J by 2 bases, with 11 bases between the two germline ends. In germline, CDR1 is SGHTA, CDR2 FQGNSA. Here the CDR3 reads CASTGQINTEAFF. The CDR3 DNA sequence: TGTGCCAGCACCGGACAGATCAACACTGAAGCTTTCTTT.

The V and J genes are TRBV11-2 and TRBJ2-7; 8 bases map to TRBD2. With 4 bases clipped from V and 3 bases from J, the junction kept 20 bases outside the gene matches. Germline values: CDR1 SGHAT, CDR2 FQNNGV. The CDR3 consists of 19 residues. The CDR3 sequence: CASSSIRGSGGGLLYEQYF. CDR3 nucleotide sequence: TGTGCCAGCAGCTCCATCCGTGGTTCGGGCGGGGGGCTCCTCTACGAGCAGTACTTC.